This T cell receptor beta chain is from a study of blood T cell repertoires in COVID-19. Authors' processing steps: The authors estimated nucleated cell counts from reference gene primer amplification. The table came from immunoSEQ multiplex PCR; TCRdb's copy has only in-frame clones and leaves some out. V and J calls and clone size are as listed in that table; D and trimming were resolved from the DNA. The sample has about 170,000 clones, roughly nine tenths seen once. CDR3 length: 15 amino acids. V was clipped by 1 base and J by 4 bases, with 14 bases between them. Germline CDR1 SGHRS, CDR2 YFSETQ. The source is a woman aged 55-70 years with COVID-19, enrolled during active disease. Sequenced sample: peripheral blood. The chain combines TRBV5-1 with TRBJ1-2; D may be TRBD1 (6 bases). The CDR3 nucleotides read TGCGCCAGCAGCTTGACTACCGGACAGTCCTATGGCTACACCTTC. Translating it yields CASSLTTGQSYGYTF.